This T cell receptor beta chain is from a study of blood T cell repertoires in COVID-19. This clone was recorded once. The protocol was immunoSEQ multiplex PCR, while the TCRdb copy is restricted to in-frame clones and leaves out a portion. The data show 200,000 to 300,000 clones, 80% to 85% seen once. The CDR3 consists of 17 residues. Trimming removed 2 bases from V and 3 bases from J; junction bases left unmatched: 10. Germline values: CDR1 LGHDT, CDR2 YNNKEL (reference sequence). The chain links TRBV3-1 (or the pseudogene TRBV3-2) to TRBJ2-3; 8 bases are shared with TRBD2. The sequence derives from a man aged 40-55 years with acute or convalescent COVID-19. The sequenced sample consisted of peripheral blood. DNA for the CDR3: TGTGCCAGCAGCCAATTCCCCCTGGGACTAGGGACAGATACGCAGTATTTT. Encoded protein: CASSQFPLGLGTDTQYF.